Listed below are T cell receptor beta chains from one sample, sequenced in a study of T cell responses to AZD1222 COVID-19 vaccine. The data were produced by immunoSEQ multiplex PCR, yet TCRdb's version contains in-frame clones alone and is incomplete. Among roughly 60,000 clones listed, 60% to 85% were seen once. The sample was peripheral blood, taken 28 days after the second AZD1222 dose. The receptors originated from an adult who received the AZD1222 COVID-19 vaccine. The CDR3 runs from the conserved cysteine through the conserved F or W. The D gene is left open where the match is weak. The size field is filled for only some rows; it gives once, few, many or a size class.

NA,TRBD1,TRBJ2-5,TRBV6-5,TGTGCCAGCAGACCAACAGGGGCGCAAGAGACCCAGTACTTC,CASRPTGAQETQYF
NA,NA,TRBJ1-4,TRBV5-5,TGTGCCAGCAGCTTGGCAGGGAACGCTAATGAAAAACTGTTTTTT,CASSLAGNANEKLFF
NA,NA,TRBJ1-2,TRBV6-6,TGTGCCAGCAGGAGGGAAGACTATGGCTACACCTTC,CASRREDYGYTF
NA,NA,TRBJ2-2,TRBV5-4,TGTGCCAGCAGCTTGTCCTTTAGAGGCGCGAACACCGGGGAGCTGTTTTTT,CASSLSFRGANTGELFF
NA,NA,TRBJ2-5,TRBV15,TGTGCCACCAGCCGAAAAAGGGGAGGGGGTGATGGTCGGGAGACCCAGTACTTC,CATSRKRGGGDGRETQYF
few,NA,TRBJ2-2,TRBV7-9,TGTGCCAGCAGCCAGTCGGGGGCCGGGGAGCTGTTTTTT,CASSQSGAGELFF
NA,TRBD1,TRBJ2-5,TRBV2,TGTGCCAGCAGTTCCGGGACAGGGGTAGAGACCCAGTACTTC,CASSSGTGVETQYF
NA,TRBD2,TRBJ2-3,TRBV11-2,TGTGCCAGCAGTCGACTAGCGGGGGGATCAGATACGCAGTATTTT,CASSRLAGGSDTQYF
NA,NA,TRBJ2-2,TRBV6-1,TGTGCCAGCAGTCTAACCGTCGGGGAGCTGTTTTTT,CASSLTVGELFF
NA,TRBD2,TRBJ2-3,TRBV2,TGTGCCAGCAGTGCGTCACTAGCGGGGAGCGCAGATACGCAGTATTTT,CASSASLAGSADTQYF
NA,NA,TRBJ1-4,TRBV30,TGTGCCTGGAGTGCAGGGGTCGCAACTAATGAAAAACTGTTTTTT,CAWSAGVATNEKLFF
NA,NA,TRBJ1-2,TRBV4-2,TGTGCCAGCAGCCAAGATAGGACAGCTAACTATGGCTACACCTTC,CASSQDRTANYGYTF